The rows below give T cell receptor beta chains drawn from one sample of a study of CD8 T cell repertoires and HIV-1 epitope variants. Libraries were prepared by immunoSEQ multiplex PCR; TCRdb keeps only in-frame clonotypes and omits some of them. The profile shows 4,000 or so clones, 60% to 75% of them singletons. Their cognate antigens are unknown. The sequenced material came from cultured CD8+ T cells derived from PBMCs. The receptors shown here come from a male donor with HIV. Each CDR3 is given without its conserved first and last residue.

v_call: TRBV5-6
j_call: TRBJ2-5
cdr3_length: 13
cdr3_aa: ASRTQAWWQETQY

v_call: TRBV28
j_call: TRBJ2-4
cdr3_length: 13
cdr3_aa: ASASGTGDKNIQY

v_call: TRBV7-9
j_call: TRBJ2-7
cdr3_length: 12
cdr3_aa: ASSTQVGSYEQY

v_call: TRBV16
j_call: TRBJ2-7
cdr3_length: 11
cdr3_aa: ASSPLGGDEQY

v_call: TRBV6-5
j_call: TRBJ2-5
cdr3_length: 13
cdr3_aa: ASSLSGGAGETQY

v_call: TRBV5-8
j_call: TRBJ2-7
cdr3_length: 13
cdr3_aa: ASSSQSPSSYEQY

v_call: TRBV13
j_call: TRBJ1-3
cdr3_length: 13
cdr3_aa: ASSPDRDGRNTIY

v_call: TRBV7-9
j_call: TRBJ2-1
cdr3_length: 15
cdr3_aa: ASSGDAGGYSYNEQF

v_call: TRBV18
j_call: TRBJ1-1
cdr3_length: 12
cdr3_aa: ASSPELGGTEAF

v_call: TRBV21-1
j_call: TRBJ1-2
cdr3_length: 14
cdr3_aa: ASSKALPGWNYGYT

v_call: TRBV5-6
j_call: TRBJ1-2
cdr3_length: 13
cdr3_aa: ASGRRDLANYGYT

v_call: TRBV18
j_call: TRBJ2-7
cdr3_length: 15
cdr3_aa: ASSPRGSGTGGNEQY

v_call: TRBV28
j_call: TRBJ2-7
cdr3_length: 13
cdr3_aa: ASSPRARGSYEQY

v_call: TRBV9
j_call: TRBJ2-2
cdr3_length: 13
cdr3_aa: ASSEGFWNTGELF

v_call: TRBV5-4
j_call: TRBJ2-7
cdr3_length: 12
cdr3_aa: ASSLQGSDYEQY

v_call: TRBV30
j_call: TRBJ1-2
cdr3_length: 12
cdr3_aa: AWRADRELYGYT

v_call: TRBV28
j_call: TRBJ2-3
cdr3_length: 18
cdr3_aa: ASSWGDRPHGWIPTDTQY

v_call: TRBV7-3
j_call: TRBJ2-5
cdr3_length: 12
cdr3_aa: ASSLASGLETQY

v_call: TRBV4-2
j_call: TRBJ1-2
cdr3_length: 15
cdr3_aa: ASSLGFQDVGDYGYT

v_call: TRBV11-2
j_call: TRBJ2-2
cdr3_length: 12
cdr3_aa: ASSVTANTGELF

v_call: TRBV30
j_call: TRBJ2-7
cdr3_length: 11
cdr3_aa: AWREGGNFEQY

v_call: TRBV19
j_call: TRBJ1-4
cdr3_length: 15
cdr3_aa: ASSTQTDRTMREKLF

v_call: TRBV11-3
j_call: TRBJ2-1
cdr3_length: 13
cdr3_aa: ASSGYGTGNNEQF

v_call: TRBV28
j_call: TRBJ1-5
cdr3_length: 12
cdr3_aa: ASSSTGGEQPQH

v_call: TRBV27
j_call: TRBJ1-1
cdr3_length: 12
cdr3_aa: ASRRTDYNTEAF

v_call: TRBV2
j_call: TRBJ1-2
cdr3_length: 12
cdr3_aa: ASSESPTGYGYT

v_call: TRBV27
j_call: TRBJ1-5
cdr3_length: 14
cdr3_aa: ASSLSARRGGQPQH

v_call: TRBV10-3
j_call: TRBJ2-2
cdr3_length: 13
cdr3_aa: AISENLGVTGELF